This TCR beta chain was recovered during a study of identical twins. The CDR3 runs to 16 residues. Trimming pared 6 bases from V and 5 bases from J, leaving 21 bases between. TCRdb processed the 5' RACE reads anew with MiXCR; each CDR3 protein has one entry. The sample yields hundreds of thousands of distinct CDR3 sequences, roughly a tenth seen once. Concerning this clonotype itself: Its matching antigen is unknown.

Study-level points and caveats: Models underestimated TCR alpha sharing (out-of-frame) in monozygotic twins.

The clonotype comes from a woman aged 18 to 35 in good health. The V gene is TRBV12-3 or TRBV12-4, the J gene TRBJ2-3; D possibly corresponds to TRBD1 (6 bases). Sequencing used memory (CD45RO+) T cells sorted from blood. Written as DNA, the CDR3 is TGTGCCAGCAGCGCAGGGGCAGGGGCCCTCCGAGATACGCAGTATTTT. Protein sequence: CASSAGAGALRDTQYF.